This T cell receptor beta chain was sequenced in a study of shared clonotypes between healthy human individuals. Across the whole study: The study drew on a couple of women and a few men aged 18 to 49 as donors. Notes on the study in general: Rarefaction analysis demonstrated incomplete sorted-subset sequencing notwithstanding large depth.

With respect to this clone: No antigen is known for it. One end of the junction does not line up with germline, which may come from a read error.

Germline V lookup: CDR1 MNHEY, CDR2 SVGAGI. The CDR3 length is 14 residues. Sequencing was performed with immunoSEQ multiplex PCR; in TCRdb, only in-frame clones are kept and a portion is missing. The sample has about 680,000 clones, less than 80% seen once. Sequencing was performed on memory CD4+ T cells sorted from blood. Subset in this sample: CD45RA-negative fraction. This sequence was found in a woman aged 30 to 39 in good health. V is TRBV6-5 and J is TRBJ2-7; TRBD1 might be the D (7 bases). This CDR3 reads CAISAGQTSYEQYF. In nucleotides, the CDR3 is TGTGCCATCAGTGCGGGACAGACCTCCTACGAGCAGTACTTC.